Presented here are 12 T cell receptor beta chains from one specimen sequenced in a study of T cell clonotyping in hematopoietic cell transplantation. Clones were sequenced by immunoSEQ multiplex PCR, and TCRdb holds only the in-frame ones, with some missing. Found here are some 40,000 clones, about 95% of them singletons; the top ten hold roughly 0.9%. The sequenced material came from peripheral blood mononuclear cells. Source of these receptors: a man aged 30-40 years in good health. Some clones in this sample may be carry-over from other donors' samples.

The V and J genes are TRBV5-1 and TRBJ2-1; 9 nucleotides align to TRBD1. Germline CDR1 reads SGHRS; CDR2 reads YFSETQ. Trimming cost V 0 bases and J 7 bases; bases outside gene matches: 5. The CDR3 has 15 amino acids. The CDR3 bases are TGCGCCAGCAGCTTGGGGACAGGGGACGGGAATGAGCAGTTCTTC. The encoded protein is CASSLGTGDGNEQFF.

The chain joins TRBV5-4 to TRBJ2-5, with a weak D call TRBD2 (5 bases). Germline assignment: CDR1 SGHNT and CDR2 YYREEE (reference sequence). The CDR3 length is 14 residues. V was cut by 7 bases and J by 1 base, with 14 bases left in between. The CDR3 bases are TGTGCCAGCCGCATGAGGGCCTCCCAAGAGACCCAGTACTTC. It encodes CASRMRASQETQYF.

As DNA, the CDR3 is TGTGCCAGTACCGATGGGGGGGGTGGCACAGATACGCAGTATTTT. Residues: CASTDGGGGTDTQYF. The rearrangement uses TRBV19 and TRBJ2-3, with TRBD2 matching 7 bases. Germline trimming cut 7 bases from V and 1 base from J; bases unmatched to any gene: 8. CDR3 length equals 15 residues. Germline V gives CDR1 LNHDA, CDR2 SQIVND (reference sequence).

The rearrangement links TRBV5-1 to TRBJ2-1; possibly TRBD2 for D (5 bases). CDR3 length equals 17 residues. With 0 bases removed from V and 0 bases from J, the gap between germline ends came to 13 bases. Germline lookup yields CDR1 SGHRS and CDR2 YFSETQ. Here the CDR3 DNA reads TGCGCCAGCAGCTTGGACGGCGGGCCGCCCTCCTACAATGAGCAGTTCTTC. Its translation: CASSLDGGPPSYNEQFF.

The chain joins TRBV5-4 to TRBJ1-2; weak D call: TRBD1 (6 bases). The germline V gene has CDR1 SGHNT and CDR2 YYREEE (reference sequence). This CDR3 has 13 residues. Between the trimmed V and J ends, which lost 1 base and 6 bases, there was a span of 10 bases. CDR3 in DNA: TGTGCCAGCAGCTTGCGTTCAGGGGATGGCTACACCTTC. This codes for CASSLRSGDGYTF.

The chain joins TRBV21-1 to TRBJ1-2; TRBD1 is the table's D call, not checked against the DNA. TRBV21-1 is assigned pseudogene status. The CDR3 is 14 amino acids. DNA of the CDR3: TGTGCCAGCAGCAAAACGGCCAGGGCCTATGGCTACACCTTC. Translating it yields CASSKTARAYGYTF.

The V and J genes are TRBV13 and TRBJ2-1; unclear D gene. This CDR3 is 12 amino acids long. Germline CDR1 is PRHDT and CDR2 is FYEKMQ (reference sequence). Trimming stripped 3 bases from V and 6 bases from J, with 6 bases between. The CDR3 region is CASSFFGNEQFF. The CDR3 DNA is TGTGCCAGCAGCTTTTTTGGCAATGAGCAGTTCTTC.

The rearrangement joins TRBV5-4 to TRBJ2-1; maybe TRBD2 (5 bases). V lost 0 bases to trimming and J lost 7 bases, with 11 bases between them. This CDR3 contains 14 residues. CDR1 is SGHNT and CDR2 is YYREEE in the germline V gene (reference sequence). As DNA, the CDR3 is TGTGCCAGCAGCTTGGCCGGGATGGGGAATGAGCAGTTCTTC. This gives the protein CASSLAGMGNEQFF.

V is TRBV6-4 and J is TRBJ2-2, with D uncertain. Trimming took off 6 bases at V and 4 bases at J, with 12 bases between the two ends. Germline CDR1 and CDR2: MRHNA and SNTAGT. The CDR3 length is 14 residues. The CDR3 reads CASSLVEGTGELFF. The CDR3 nucleotides read TGTGCCAGCAGCCTCGTAGAAGGCACCGGGGAGCTGTTTTTT.

The rearrangement joins TRBV6-1 to TRBJ2-7; 9 bases align to TRBD2. Germline V gives CDR1 MNHNS, CDR2 SASEGT. Losses at the gene ends were 8 bases for V and 3 bases for J; bases not matched to a gene: 8. The CDR3 has 14 amino acids. For the CDR3, the DNA is TGTGCCAGCTTTAGCGGGGGCGACAGCTACGAGCAGTACTTC. Translation gives CASFSGGDSYEQYF.

This clone appeared a single time. The chain couples TRBV6-1 to TRBJ2-4; D possibly matches TRBD1 or TRBD2 (5 bases each). Germline V gene sequence: CDR1 MNHNS, CDR2 SASEGT. The V gene lost 7 bases and the J gene lost 7 bases, with 17 bases spanning the gap. The CDR3 length is 14 residues. The CDR3 coding sequence is TGTGCCAGCATGATCCGGGACCGACGTAACATTCAGTACTTC. This gives the protein CASMIRDRRNIQYF.

J is TRBJ1-1 and V is TRBV6-5; D gene uncertain. Germline CDR1 reads MNHEY; CDR2 reads SVGAGI. V dropped 0 bases and J dropped 3 bases, with 11 bases sitting between them. The CDR3 is 15 amino acids. The CDR3 sequence is CASSYSRPGYTEAFF. DNA of the CDR3: TGTGCCAGCAGTTACTCCCGCCCCGGGTACACTGAAGCTTTCTTT.